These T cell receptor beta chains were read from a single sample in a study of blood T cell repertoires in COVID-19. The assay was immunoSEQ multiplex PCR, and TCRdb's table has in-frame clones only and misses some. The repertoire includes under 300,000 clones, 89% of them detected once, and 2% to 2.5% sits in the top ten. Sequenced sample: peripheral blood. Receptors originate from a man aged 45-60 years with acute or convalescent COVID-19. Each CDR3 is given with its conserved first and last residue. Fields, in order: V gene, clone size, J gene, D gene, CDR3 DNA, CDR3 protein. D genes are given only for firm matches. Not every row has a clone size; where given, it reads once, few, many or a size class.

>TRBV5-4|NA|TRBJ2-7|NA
TGTGCCAGCAGCCCAGGGCAACCCCCTTCCTACGAGCAGTACTTC
CASSPGQPPSYEQYF
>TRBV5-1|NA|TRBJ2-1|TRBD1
TGCGCCAGCAGCCCACAGGGGAATGAGCAGTTCTTC
CASSPQGNEQFF
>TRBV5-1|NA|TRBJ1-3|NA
TGCGCCAGCAGCTTGGTACAGGGTGGGAACACCATATATTTT
CASSLVQGGNTIYF
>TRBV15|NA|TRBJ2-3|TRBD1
TGTGCCACCAGCAGGGGGACAGGGGGGACAGATACGCAGTATTTT
CATSRGTGGTDTQYF
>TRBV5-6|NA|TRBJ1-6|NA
TGTGCCAGCAGCCTAGAGGACGGGGGTAGTAATTCACCCCTCCACTTT
CASSLEDGGSNSPLHF
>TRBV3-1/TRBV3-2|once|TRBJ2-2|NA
TGTGCCAGCAGCCAAGAGGGAGGTTTACCGACCGGGGAGCTGTTTTTT
CASSQEGGLPTGELFF
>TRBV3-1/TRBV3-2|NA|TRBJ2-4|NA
TGTGCCAGCAGCCAAGGCAGGGACTCTCCCTCCTTAGCCAAAAACATTCAGTACTTC
CASSQGRDSPSLAKNIQYF
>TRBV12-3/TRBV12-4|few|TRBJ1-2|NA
TGTGCCAGCAGTGAGGCGGAATATGGCTACACCTTC
CASSEAEYGYTF
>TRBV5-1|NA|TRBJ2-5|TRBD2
TGCGCCAGCATCCTGGGTGGCGGGGGGGCCGGTGAGACCCAGTACTTC
CASILGGGGAGETQYF
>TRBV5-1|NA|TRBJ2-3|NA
TGCGCCAGCAGCTTCACCGGGGTGGCTAGCACAGATACGCAGTATTTT
CASSFTGVASTDTQYF
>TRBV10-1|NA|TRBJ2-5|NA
TGCGCCAGCTCACCAAATACTCAAGAGACCCAGTACTTC
CASSPNTQETQYF
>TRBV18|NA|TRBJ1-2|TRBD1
TGTGCCAGCTCACCGGGGGACAGGGGCGGCGGCTATGGCTACACCTTC
CASSPGDRGGGYGYTF
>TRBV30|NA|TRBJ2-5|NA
TGTGCCTGGAGGACGACCGGCAGGGGATTAAGGGAGACCCAGTACTTC
CAWRTTGRGLRETQYF
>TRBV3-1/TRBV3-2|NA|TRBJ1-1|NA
TGTGCCAGCAGCCAGCCGACAGATACTGAAGCTTTCTTT
CASSQPTDTEAFF
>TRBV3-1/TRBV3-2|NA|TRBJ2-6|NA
TGTGCCAGCAGCCCATCTGGGGCCAACGTCCTGACTTTC
CASSPSGANVLTF
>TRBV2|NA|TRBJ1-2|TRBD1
TGTGCCAGCAGCACCGGGACAGGGGATGGCTACACCTTC
CASSTGTGDGYTF
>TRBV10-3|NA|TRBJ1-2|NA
TGTGCCATCCAATCGGGATCCAAGGATGGCTACACCTTC
CAIQSGSKDGYTF
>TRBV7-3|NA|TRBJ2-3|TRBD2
TGTGCCAGCAGCTTAACTAGCGGGGGGGCAACTACGCAGTATTTT
CASSLTSGGATTQYF
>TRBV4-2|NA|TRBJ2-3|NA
TGTGCCAGCAGCCAAGATCAGAGGACAGATACGCAGTATTTT
CASSQDQRTDTQYF
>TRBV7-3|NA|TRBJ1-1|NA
TGTGCCAGCAGCGGGGGGACGAACACTGAAGCTTTCTTT
CASSGGTNTEAFF
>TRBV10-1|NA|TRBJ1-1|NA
TGCGCCAGCAGTGGGCAGTTGCAGACTGAAGCTTTCTTT
CASSGQLQTEAFF